The rows below give T cell receptor beta chains drawn from one sample of a study of Graves' ophthalmopathy and Graves' hyperthyroidism. Each CDR3 protein is one row after TCRdb ran MiXCR on the multiplex PCR reads. The repertoire holds approximately 410,000 distinct CDR3 sequences, 15% seen once, with about 7.3% in the top ten. The specimen was peripheral blood. The receptors were sampled from a woman aged 18-35 years with stable Graves' hyperthyroidism. The CDR3 runs from the conserved cysteine through the conserved F or W. Fields, in order: J gene, D gene, clone size, V gene, CDR3 DNA, CDR3 protein. The D gene is left open where the match is weak. Not all rows give a size; the values are once, few, many and, for expanded clones, a class.

TRBJ1-1 | - | - | TRBV19 | TGTGCCAGTAGTATAGCGCCGCTAAACACTGAAGCTTTCTTT | CASSIAPLNTEAFF
TRBJ1-1 | TRBD1 | many | TRBV12-3/TRBV12-4 | TGTGCCAGCAGTTTGGACAGGGTGTGGATGTCTGAAGCTTTCTTT | CASSLDRVWMSEAFF
TRBJ1-5 | TRBD1 | once | TRBV6-1 | TGTGCCAGCAGTGACGGGACAGGGAATAGCAATCAGCCCCAGCATTTT | CASSDGTGNSNQPQHF
TRBJ1-2 | - | many | TRBV6-1 | TGTGCCAGCAGCTTCGGAGGAGGTGCGGGCTATGGCTACACCTTC | CASSFGGGAGYGYTF
TRBJ1-2 | - | many | TRBV29-1 | TGCAGCGTTGAGGCAGCAAGCTATGGCTACACCTTC | CSVEAASYGYTF
TRBJ2-7 | - | - | TRBV7-8 | TGTGCCAGCAGCTTAGACAAGGGGGAGCAGTACTTC | CASSLDKGEQYF
TRBJ1-1 | - | many | TRBV6-1 | TGTGCCAGCAGTGAAGAGGGACGGCCGAACACTGAAGCTTTCTTT | CASSEEGRPNTEAFF
TRBJ2-5 | TRBD2 | many | TRBV6-2/TRBV6-3 | TGTGCCAGCAGCCCAGCGGGGATGAGAGAGACCCAGTACTTC | CASSPAGMRETQYF
TRBJ1-1 | TRBD1 | - | TRBV12-3/TRBV12-4 | TGTGCCAGCAGGTCCGGGACAGGGGGCCTGACGAACACTGAAGCTTTCTTT | CASRSGTGGLTNTEAFF
TRBJ2-2 | - | many | TRBV6-5 | TGTGCCAGCAGTTACCGGGGTGGCACCGGGGAGCTGTTTTTT | CASSYRGGTGELFF
TRBJ2-5 | - | many | TRBV6-5 | TGTGCCAGCAGTACCGTGGCGGGGGAGACCCAGTACTTC | CASSTVAGETQYF
TRBJ1-2 | TRBD1 | many | TRBV27 | TGTGCCAGCAGTCAGGCAGGGGGGTTGTCTGGCTACACCTTC | CASSQAGGLSGYTF
TRBJ1-1 | TRBD1 | many | TRBV12-3/TRBV12-4 | TGTGCCAGCAGTTTAGCCCCGACAGGGAGAAACACTGAAGCTTTCTTT | CASSLAPTGRNTEAFF
TRBJ2-3 | TRBD2 | - | TRBV28 | TGTGCCAGCAGTTTTTTTAGCGGGGGGCCCCACCGCACAGATACGCAGTATTTT | CASSFFSGGPHRTDTQYF
TRBJ2-2 | - | many | TRBV7-2 | TGTGCCAGCAGCTTAGACCCAATGGGCGGGGAGCTGCTTTTT | CASSLDPMGGELLF
TRBJ2-7 | TRBD1 | few | TRBV5-1 | TGCGCCAGCAGCGTTGGGACAGGGACTCCCTACGAGCAGTACTTC | CASSVGTGTPYEQYF
TRBJ2-7 | - | few | TRBV5-1 | TGCGCCAGCAGCTTGGGCCAGGCCACCGTCTACGAGCAGTACTTC | CASSLGQATVYEQYF
TRBJ2-5 | - | many | TRBV6-5 | TGTGCCAGCAGTTACAGCTCAGTTCAAGAGACCCAGTACTTC | CASSYSSVQETQYF
TRBJ2-5 | - | many | TRBV19 | TGTGCCAGTAGCCGTGGTGGCAAGTTGGTAGAGACCCAGTACTTC | CASSRGGKLVETQYF
TRBJ1-1 | - | many | TRBV7-9 | TGTGCCAGCAGCTTGGGGGGCCTGATGAACACTGAAGCTTTCTTT | CASSLGGLMNTEAFF
TRBJ2-5 | TRBD1 | - | TRBV4-1 | TGCGCCAGCAGCGTTCGACAGGGGCAAGAGACCCAGTACTTC | CASSVRQGQETQYF
TRBJ1-1 | - | many | TRBV6-1 | TGTGCCAGCAGTCCAACCCCCGATCGCAGGATGAACACTGAAGCTTTCTTT | CASSPTPDRRMNTEAFF
TRBJ1-1 | - | few | TRBV28 | TGTGCCAGCAGCCAAGACAGGTGGGGGGTTAACACTGAAGCTTTCTTT | CASSQDRWGVNTEAFF
TRBJ2-7 | TRBD1 | many | TRBV19 | TGTGCCAGTAGAATGGGACAGTCCTACGAGCAGTACTTC | CASRMGQSYEQYF
TRBJ1-5 | - | many | TRBV12-3/TRBV12-4 | TGTGCCAGCAGTTTAGTCGGGACACTTAATCAGCCCCAGCATTTT | CASSLVGTLNQPQHF
TRBJ2-2 | - | many | TRBV5-1 | TGCGCCAGCAGCCCACTCGGACGAAACACCGGGGAGCTGTTTTTT | CASSPLGRNTGELFF
TRBJ2-7 | TRBD1 | many | TRBV20-1 | TGCAGTGCTTTTATAGGACAGGGAGGCTACGAGCAGTACTTC | CSAFIGQGGYEQYF
TRBJ2-5 | TRBD2 | many | TRBV11-2 | TGTGCCAGCAGCGCCGGGACTAGCGGGGGTCTCCAAGAGACCCAGTACTTC | CASSAGTSGGLQETQYF
TRBJ2-7 | TRBD2 | - | TRBV6-2/TRBV6-3 | TGTGCCAGCAGTTACCGGAGCGGGGGGGCGAGCGAGCAGTACTTC | CASSYRSGGASEQYF
TRBJ1-2 | - | many | TRBV6-1 | TGTGCCAGCAGTGAAGCCGGCGGGCCCTATGGCTACACCTTC | CASSEAGGPYGYTF
TRBJ2-5 | - | many | TRBV6-2/TRBV6-3 | TGTGCCAGCAGGCGGGGCCAAGAGACCCAGTACTTC | CASRRGQETQYF
TRBJ1-1 | - | many | TRBV25-1 | TGTGCCAGCAGTGAGTACGGCCGGCCGAGGACTGAAGCTTTCTTT | CASSEYGRPRTEAFF
TRBJ1-2 | - | many | TRBV24-1 | TGTGCCACCAGTGATTTTGGGACGGACTATGGCTACACCTTC | CATSDFGTDYGYTF
TRBJ2-7 | TRBD2 | many | TRBV12-3/TRBV12-4 | TGTGCCAGCAGTTTAGCGGTGGGAGTAGCGGGGCACGACGAGCAGTACTTC | CASSLAVGVAGHDEQYF
TRBJ2-7 | - | - | TRBV12-3/TRBV12-4 | TGTGCCAGCAGGACGGAGCTGGGGGATGAGCAGTACTTC | CASRTELGDEQYF
TRBJ2-7 | TRBD1 | many | TRBV7-7 | TGTGCTAGCAGCTTAAGACAGGGGGCCTCCTACGAGCAGTACTTC | CASSLRQGASYEQYF
TRBJ2-5 | - | many | TRBV20-1 | TGCAGTGCTAGGGGCGCAGAGACCCAGTACTTC | CSARGAETQYF
TRBJ2-7 | TRBD2 | - | TRBV20-1 | TGCAGTGCTGAATCGAGACTAGCGGGAGATTACGAGCAGTACTTC | CSAESRLAGDYEQYF
TRBJ1-5 | - | many | TRBV9 | TGTGCCAGCAGCCGGGATCAGAGGCCTCAGCCCCAGCATTTT | CASSRDQRPQPQHF
TRBJ1-1 | - | many | TRBV7-9 | TGTGCCAGCAGCCCAGGTCGGCTCGAAGCTTTCTTT | CASSPGRLEAFF
TRBJ2-2 | - | few | TRBV14 | TGTGCCAGCAGCCAATTGTGGGACACCGGGGAGCTGTTTTTT | CASSQLWDTGELFF
TRBJ1-1 | TRBD1 | many | TRBV6-2/TRBV6-3 | TGTGCCAGCAGTTACCGGGACAGGGGACGTCTGGTGAACACTGAAGCTTTCTTT | CASSYRDRGRLVNTEAFF
TRBJ1-1 | - | - | TRBV19 | TGTGCCAGTACCCCCTTATCGGCGAACACTGAAGCTTTCTTT | CASTPLSANTEAFF
TRBJ2-7 | - | many | TRBV7-8 | TGTGCCAGCAGCTTAGAACGTATCGGAACCTACGAGCAGTACTTC | CASSLERIGTYEQYF
TRBJ2-5 | TRBD2 | many | TRBV20-1 | TGCAGTGCTAGCCTAGCGGGGGGGCCTAGTGAGACCCAGTACTTC | CSASLAGGPSETQYF
TRBJ1-2 | - | many | TRBV12-5 | TGTGCTAGTGGTTTGCCCAGGGGCCTCCTCTATGGCTACACCTTC | CASGLPRGLLYGYTF
TRBJ1-5 | - | many | TRBV2 | TGTGCCAGCGATCGACTGCTAGGCAATCAGCCCCAGCATTTT | CASDRLLGNQPQHF
TRBJ2-5 | - | many | TRBV19 | TGTGCCAGTAGTTCGCGGGACTTCCAAGAGACCCAGTACTTC | CASSSRDFQETQYF
TRBJ1-2 | TRBD1 | - | TRBV6-1 | TGTGCCAGCAGTGAAGGACAGGGGCCGCCCCCATATGGCTACACCTTC | CASSEGQGPPPYGYTF
TRBJ2-5 | - | - | TRBV5-1 | TGCGCCAGCAGCTTGGCCGGCGGCGTCCAAGAGACCCAGTACTTC | CASSLAGGVQETQYF
TRBJ1-5 | - | many | TRBV7-9 | TGTGCCAGCAGCTTAGGGGGTACTGGTCAGCCCCAGCATTTT | CASSLGGTGQPQHF
TRBJ1-2 | - | few | TRBV19 | TGTGCCAGTACAGAGTCCCGCTATGGCTACACCTTC | CASTESRYGYTF
TRBJ2-5 | TRBD2 | many | TRBV2 | TGTGCCAGCAGTAGACTAGCGCAAAGAGAGACCCAGTACTTC | CASSRLAQRETQYF
TRBJ1-1 | - | many | TRBV20-1 | TGCAGTGCTAGAGATAGAACAGGGCCTGAAGCTTTCTTT | CSARDRTGPEAFF
TRBJ2-5 | - | many | TRBV12-3/TRBV12-4 | TGTGCCAGCAGTTTAGAAGGGTTCCAAGAGACCCAGTACTTC | CASSLEGFQETQYF
TRBJ1-1 | - | many | TRBV20-1 | TGCAGTGCTACCCCCTTTGGGACTGAAGCTTTCTTT | CSATPFGTEAFF
TRBJ1-6 | - | many | TRBV20-1 | TGCAGTGCTAGAGCCACTGGACGACTAGGTTCACCCCTCCACTTT | CSARATGRLGSPLHF
TRBJ1-2 | - | - | TRBV6-1 | TGTGCCAGCAGTCCAATAGCGGTGGGCTATGGCTACACCTTC | CASSPIAVGYGYTF
TRBJ2-7 | - | many | TRBV19 | TGTGCCAGTAGTGACCCGGGCTCCTACGAGCAGTACTTC | CASSDPGSYEQYF